This record covers a single TCR beta chain. The PCR ran on 60 Vbeta and 13 Jbeta primers. Some clones are missing from TCRdb's copy, which holds only in-frame ones; the method was immunoSEQ multiplex PCR. The sample has approximately 110,000 clones. This entry is derived from a study of cytomegalovirus exposure and HLA in healthy donors. Material: PBMCs. The sequence was collected from a man between 18 and 35 years old in good health and CMV-seronegative.

CDR3 residues: CATSRTGTGNYGYTF. In nucleotides, the CDR3 is TGTGCCACCAGCAGGACCGGGACAGGGAACTATGGCTACACCTTC. The gene calls are TRBV15 and TRBJ1-2; TRBD1 agrees at 9 bases. CDR1 is LNHNV and CDR2 is YYDKDF in the germline V gene (reference sequence). CDR3 length: 15 amino acids. The trim removed 3 bases at V and 2 bases at J, leaving 4 bases unmatched.